This TCR beta chain is drawn from a study of regulatory T cells in long-lasting Graves disease. This clonotype has a handful of counts. Looked up from germline, CDR1 is MGHRA and CDR2 is YSYEKL. This CDR3 has 17 amino acids. Germline trimming cut 3 bases from V and 7 bases from J; bases unmatched to any gene: 17. Time point reported: newly diagnosed GD, antithyroid drugs for less than 3 months. The authors made the TCR library using RNA they extracted from PBMCs. In this cohort, patients came from an endocrinology department located in Xi'an, China. HTBI primers from iRepertoire and Arm-PCR of CDR3 regions yielded the TCR beta libraries. From the multiplex PCR reads, TCRdb called clonotypes with MiXCR, one entry per CDR3 protein. The table records 500,000 or so distinct CDR3 sequences, around 15% of them present only once. The same data also went into a second study, on T cells in Graves' hyperthyroidism and ophthalmopathy.

Sample: peripheral blood mononuclear cells (PBMCs), taken at new diagnosis, from a patient treated with antithyroid drugs. The chain combines TRBV4-1 with TRBJ2-7, with 8 bases that match TRBD2. The sequence came from a woman aged 45 to 65 with Graves disease. The CDR3 bases are TGCGCCAGCAGCCAGGAGCCCGTGGCGGGAGGCCTAAGGGAGCAGTACTTC. Its translation is CASSQEPVAGGLREQYF.